This T cell receptor (beta chain) was captured by sequencing in a study of shared T cell receptors in the human thymus. Sequenced by immunoSEQ multiplex PCR; TCRdb stores in-frame clones only, minus some. The sample contains hundreds of thousands of clones, roughly 88% of which appear only once. These data were also filed under a second study, of human thymus T cells. That paper notes: Apparent skewing of V and J gene usage characterized both thymic and blood repertoires.

Sequencing was done on a sample of thymocytes. This TCR was sampled from a boy under three years old with a congenital heart defect.

As DNA, the CDR3 is TGCGCCAGCAGCCAACCCCGCCCGAGCTCCTACAATGAGCAGTTCTTC. The encoded protein is CASSQPRPSSYNEQFF. The chain recombines TRBV4-1 with TRBJ2-1; D gene unclear. This CDR3 spans 16 amino acids. The ends were cut back, 2 bases at V and 0 bases at J, with 11 bases in the middle. CDR1 and CDR2 (germline): MGHRA, YSYEKL.